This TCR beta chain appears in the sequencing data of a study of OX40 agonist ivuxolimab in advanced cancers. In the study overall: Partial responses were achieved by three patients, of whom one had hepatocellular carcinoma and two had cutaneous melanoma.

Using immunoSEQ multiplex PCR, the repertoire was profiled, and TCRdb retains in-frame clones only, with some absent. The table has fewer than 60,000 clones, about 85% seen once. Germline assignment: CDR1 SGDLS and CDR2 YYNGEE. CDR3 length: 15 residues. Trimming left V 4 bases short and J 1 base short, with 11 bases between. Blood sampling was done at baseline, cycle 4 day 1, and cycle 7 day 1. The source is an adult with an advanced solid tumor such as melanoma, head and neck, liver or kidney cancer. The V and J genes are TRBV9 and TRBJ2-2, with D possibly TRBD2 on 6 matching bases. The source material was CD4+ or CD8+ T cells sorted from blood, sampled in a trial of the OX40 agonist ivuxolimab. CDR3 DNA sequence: TGTGCCAGCAGCCGACGGGGAGGGAACACCGGGGAGCTGTTTTTT. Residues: CASSRRGGNTGELFF.